Sequencing of this T cell receptor (beta chain) was carried out in a study of vaccination and CD4 T cells after COVID-19. The overall study: Researchers treated control cultures with a CEFX pool, an HIV-1 Nef pool, or no peptide.

Trimming removed 0 bases from V and 7 bases from J, with 11 bases in between. There are 15 residues in the CDR3. Germline V gene data show CDR1 as SGDLS and CDR2 as YYNGEE. The treatment: approximately nine-day PBMC culture with coronavirus spike peptide pools or control peptides (ViraFEST assay). Of note for this clonotype: The target antigen is unknown.

Cultured CD4+ T cell DNA was sequenced using the Oncomine TCR Beta short-read assay. Genomic DNA was isolated from cultured CD4+ T cells. Via MiXCR, TCRdb re-called the PCR reads, giving one row per CDR3 protein. This sample has tens of thousands of distinct CDR3 sequences, with roughly 67% found just once. This clonotype was obtained from a human donor who received a COVID-19 vaccine. V and J are TRBV9 and TRBJ1-6, with D possibly TRBD1 on 5 matching bases. Here the sequenced sample was CD4+ T cells from blood, cultured in vitro, taken after SARS-CoV-2 vaccination. Here the CDR3 DNA reads TGTGCCAGCAGCGTAGCTATGGGGCTCAATTCACCCCTCCACTTT. Amino acid sequence: CASSVAMGLNSPLHF.